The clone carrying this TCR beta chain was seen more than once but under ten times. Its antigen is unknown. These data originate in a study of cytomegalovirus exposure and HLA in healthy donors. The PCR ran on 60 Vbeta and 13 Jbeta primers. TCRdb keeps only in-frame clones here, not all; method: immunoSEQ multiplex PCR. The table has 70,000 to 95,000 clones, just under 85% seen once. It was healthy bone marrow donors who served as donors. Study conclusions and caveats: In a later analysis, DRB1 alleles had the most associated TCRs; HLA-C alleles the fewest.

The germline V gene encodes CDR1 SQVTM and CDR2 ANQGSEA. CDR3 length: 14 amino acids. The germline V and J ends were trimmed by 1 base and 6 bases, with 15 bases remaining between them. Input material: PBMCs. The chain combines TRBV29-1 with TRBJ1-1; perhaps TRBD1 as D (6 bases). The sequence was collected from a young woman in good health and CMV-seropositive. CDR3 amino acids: CSVEVAYRVAEAFF. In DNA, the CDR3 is TGCAGCGTTGAAGTCGCCTACAGGGTAGCTGAAGCTTTCTTT.